This TCR beta chain came from a study of blood T cell repertoires in COVID-19. On the study more broadly: Samples taken during acute and convalescent COVID-19 were collected in the United States, Italy and Spain. The cDNA or gDNA used as material had been derived from T cells, B-cell-depleted T cells, or PBMCs.

In the original processing: Counts of nucleated cells, estimated from reference gene primer amplification, were obtained. The repertoire was sequenced with immunoSEQ multiplex PCR; TCRdb's copy has only in-frame clones and lacks some. V and J calls and clone size are as listed in that table; D and trimming were resolved from the DNA. This repertoire shows about 280,000 clones, 80% to 90% found once; its top ten account for 4.1%. Germline V gene lookup returns CDR1 KGHSH and CDR2 LQKENI. The V end was cut by 3 bases, the J end by 0 bases, with 7 bases between. The CDR3 length is 14 residues. Participants had their cohort set by participant-reported clinical history.

Sequenced input: PBMCs or T cells enriched from blood (not recorded which). The chain joins TRBV18 to TRBJ2-3; D not resolved. The clonotype originates from a woman aged 25 to 39 with acute COVID-19. The CDR3, as DNA: TGTGCCAGCTCACCGTTCGAGAGCACAGATACGCAGTATTTT. As protein: CASSPFESTDTQYF.